This T cell receptor beta chain was sequenced during a study of regulatory T cells in long-lasting Graves disease. Sample time point: newly diagnosed GD, antithyroid drugs for less than 3 months. Generation of the TCR library employed RNA extracted from PBMCs. Germline V gene data show CDR1 as MNHNS and CDR2 as SASEGT. Deletions cut 1 base from V and 4 bases from J, with 10 bases between. CDR3 length equals 15 residues. In building TCR beta libraries, iRepertoire HTBI primers were used together with Arm-PCR of CDR3 regions. In TCRdb, the multiplex PCR reads were re-called with MiXCR into one record per CDR3 protein. The sample has roughly 560,000 distinct CDR3 sequences, 9.5% to 15% seen once; the top ten hold 8.9%. The data also belong to a second study, concerning T cells in Graves' hyperthyroidism and ophthalmopathy. From that study: Uncontrolled infection, other autoimmune disease, pregnancy or lactation led to exclusion.

The rearrangement links TRBV6-1 to TRBJ1-4; possible D gene TRBD1, 5 bases. The clonotype comes from a woman aged 25 to 39 with Graves disease. The specimen was peripheral blood mononuclear cells (PBMCs), collected at new diagnosis, from a patient treated with antithyroid drugs. CDR3 DNA: TGTGCCAGCAGTGAAGTTCCAGGGTTTAATGAAAAACTGTTTTTT. Protein product: CASSEVPGFNEKLFF.